This T cell receptor (beta chain) appears in the sequencing data of a study of T cells after yellow fever vaccination. Whole-study context: Preparing low-cell-number fractions relied on SMART-Seq v4 Ultra Low Input. Overall study results and limits: Re-detected after boosting: most primary clones, 96% of CD4 and about 89% of CD8.

Production of TCR cDNA was by 5'RACE template switching, which also added a universal primer site and UMIs. Each CDR3 protein gets one entry after TCRdb re-called the 5' RACE reads with MiXCR. The table lists about 340,000 distinct CDR3 sequences, 8.7% of them singletons, with approximately 19% in the top ten. V gave up 3 bases and J gave up 11 bases, with 23 bases separating them. The CDR3 consists of 16 residues. CDR1 MNHEY and CDR2 SVGEGT come from the germline V gene. Turning to this clonotype: Antigen: not known.

This chain connects TRBV6-2 or TRBV6-3 to TRBJ1-5; maybe TRBD1 (6 bases). The origin of this receptor is a man between 18 and 35 years old who received the YFV17D yellow fever vaccine. The sequenced sample was PBMCs, obtained on the day of the first yellow fever vaccination. The CDR3 DNA follows: TGTGCCAGCAGTTATCTGGGACAAGGGGCTCGAGGGGCCCAGCATTTT. It is translated as CASSYLGQGARGAQHF.